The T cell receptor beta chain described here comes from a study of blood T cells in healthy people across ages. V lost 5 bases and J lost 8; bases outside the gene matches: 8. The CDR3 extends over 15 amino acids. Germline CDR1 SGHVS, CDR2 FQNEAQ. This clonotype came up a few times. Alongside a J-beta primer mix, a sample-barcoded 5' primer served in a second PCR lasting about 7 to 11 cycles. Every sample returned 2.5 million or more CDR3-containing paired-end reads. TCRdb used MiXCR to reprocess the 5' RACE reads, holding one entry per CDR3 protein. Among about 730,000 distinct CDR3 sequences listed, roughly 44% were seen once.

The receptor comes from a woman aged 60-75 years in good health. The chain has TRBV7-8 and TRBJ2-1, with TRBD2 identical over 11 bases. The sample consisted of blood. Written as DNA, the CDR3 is TGTGCCAGCAGCACCGTAGCGGGAGGGCCCGATGAGCAGTTCTTC. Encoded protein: CASSTVAGGPDEQFF.